This T cell receptor (beta chain) originates from a study of lymphopenia after photon versus proton radiotherapy. Whole-study findings and limits: In patients who died, overall survival fell as post-nadir TCR diversity dropped more. Oligoclonal CD8+ Temra expansion after nadir drove photon patients' diversity drop. Under photons, naive T cells and diversity fell while effector/memory populations rose.

Clones were sequenced by immunoSEQ multiplex PCR, and TCRdb holds only the in-frame ones, with some missing. Of more than 30,000 clones detected, over 65% appear once; the ten largest clones hold 2.5% to 3.5%. With respect to this clone: Its antigen is unknown.

The germline CDR1 and CDR2 sequences are LNHDA and SQIVND (reference sequence). Trimming took off 5 bases at V and 0 bases at J, with 11 bases between the two ends. The CDR3 runs 15 residues. This chain joins TRBV19 and TRBJ1-5, with D perhaps TRBD1 (5 bases). The clonotype comes from a man in his forties or fifties with gastric cancer. This specimen consisted of peripheral blood, obtained from a patient treated with photon-based radiotherapy. CDR3 residues: CASSLTDSSNQPQHF. In DNA, the CDR3 is TGTGCCAGTAGTCTAACCGACAGTAGCAATCAGCCCCAGCATTTT.